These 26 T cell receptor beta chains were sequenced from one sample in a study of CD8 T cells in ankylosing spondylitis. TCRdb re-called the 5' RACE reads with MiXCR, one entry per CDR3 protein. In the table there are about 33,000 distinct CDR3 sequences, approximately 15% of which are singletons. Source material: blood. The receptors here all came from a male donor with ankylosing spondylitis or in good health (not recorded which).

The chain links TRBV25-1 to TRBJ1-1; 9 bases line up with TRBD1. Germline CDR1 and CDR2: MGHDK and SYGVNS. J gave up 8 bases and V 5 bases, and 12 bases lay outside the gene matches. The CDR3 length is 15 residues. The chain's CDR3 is CASSPMTGGWVEAFF. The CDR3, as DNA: TGTGCCAGCAGTCCGATGACAGGGGGATGGGTAGAAGCTTTCTTT.

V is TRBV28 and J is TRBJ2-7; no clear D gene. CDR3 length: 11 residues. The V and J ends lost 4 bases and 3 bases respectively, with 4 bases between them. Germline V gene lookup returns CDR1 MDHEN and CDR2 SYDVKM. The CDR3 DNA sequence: TGTGCCAGCAGTTCTAGCTACGAGCAGTACGTC. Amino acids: CASSSSYEQYV.

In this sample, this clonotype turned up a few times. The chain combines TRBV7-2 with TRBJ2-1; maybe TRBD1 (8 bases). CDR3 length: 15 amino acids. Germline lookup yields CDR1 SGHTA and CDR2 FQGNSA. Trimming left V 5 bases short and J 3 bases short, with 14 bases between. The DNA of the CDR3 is TGTGCCAGCAGCATACAGGGGGAGGGCTACAATGAGCAGTTCTTC. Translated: CASSIQGEGYNEQFF.

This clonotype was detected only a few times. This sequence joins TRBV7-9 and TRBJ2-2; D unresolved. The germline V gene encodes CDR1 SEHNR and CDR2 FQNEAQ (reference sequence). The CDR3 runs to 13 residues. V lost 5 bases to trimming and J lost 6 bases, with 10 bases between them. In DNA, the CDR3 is TGTGCCAGCAGCGGTAGAGCCTCCGGGGAGCTGTTTTTT. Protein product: CASSGRASGELFF. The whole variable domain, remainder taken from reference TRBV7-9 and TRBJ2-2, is DTGVSQNPRHKITKRGQNVTFRCDPISEHNRLYWYRQTLGQGPEFLTYFQNEAQLEKSRLLSDRFSAERPKGSFSTLEIQRTEQGDSAMYLCASSGRASGELFFGEGSRLTVL.

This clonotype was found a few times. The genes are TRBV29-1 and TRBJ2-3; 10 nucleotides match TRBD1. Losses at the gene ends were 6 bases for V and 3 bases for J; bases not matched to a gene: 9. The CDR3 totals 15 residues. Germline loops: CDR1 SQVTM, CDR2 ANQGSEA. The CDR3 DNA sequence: TGCAGCGTGGTACCCGGGACAGGGGTGACAGATACGCAGTATTTT. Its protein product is CSVVPGTGVTDTQYF.

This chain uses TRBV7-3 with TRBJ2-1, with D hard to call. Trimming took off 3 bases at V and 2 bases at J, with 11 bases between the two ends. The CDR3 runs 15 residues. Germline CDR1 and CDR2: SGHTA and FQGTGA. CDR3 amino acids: CASSFGLEAYNEQFF. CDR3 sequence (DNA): TGTGCCAGCAGCTTCGGGCTAGAGGCCTACAATGAGCAGTTCTTC.

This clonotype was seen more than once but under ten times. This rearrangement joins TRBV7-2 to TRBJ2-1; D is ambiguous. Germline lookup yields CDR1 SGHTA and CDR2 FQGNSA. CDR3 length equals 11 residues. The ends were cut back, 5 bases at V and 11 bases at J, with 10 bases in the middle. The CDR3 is CASSIDRQQFF. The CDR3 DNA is TGTGCCAGCAGCATTGACCGTCAGCAGTTCTTC.

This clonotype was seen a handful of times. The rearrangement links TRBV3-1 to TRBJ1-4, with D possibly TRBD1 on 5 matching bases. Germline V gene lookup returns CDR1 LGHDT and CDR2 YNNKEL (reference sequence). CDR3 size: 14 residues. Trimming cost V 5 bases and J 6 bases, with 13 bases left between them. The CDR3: CASSSQGGDEKLFF. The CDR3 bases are TGTGCCAGCAGCTCTCAGGGTGGGGATGAAAAACTGTTTTTT.

CDR3: CASSLDFSDTQYF. As DNA, the CDR3 is TGTGCCAGCAGTCTAGATTTTTCAGATACGCAGTATTTT. The J gene is TRBJ2-3, the V gene TRBV7-3; D not certain. CDR1 is SGHTA, CDR2 FQGTGA, per germline. CDR3 length: 13 residues. The germline V and J ends were trimmed by 6 bases and 4 bases, with 11 bases remaining between them.

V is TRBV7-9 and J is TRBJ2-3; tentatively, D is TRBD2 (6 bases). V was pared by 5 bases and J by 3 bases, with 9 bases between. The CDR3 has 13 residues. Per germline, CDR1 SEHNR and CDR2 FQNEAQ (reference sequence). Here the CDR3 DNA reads TGTGCCAGCAGCGGGGCGGGGACAGATACGCAGTATTTT. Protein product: CASSGAGTDTQYF.

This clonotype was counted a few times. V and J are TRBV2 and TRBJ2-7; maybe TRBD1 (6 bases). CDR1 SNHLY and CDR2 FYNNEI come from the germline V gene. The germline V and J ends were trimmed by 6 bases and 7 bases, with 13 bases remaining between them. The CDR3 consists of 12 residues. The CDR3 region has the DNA TGTGCCAGCAGCATACAGGGCTGGGAGCAGTACTTC. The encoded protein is CASSIQGWEQYF.

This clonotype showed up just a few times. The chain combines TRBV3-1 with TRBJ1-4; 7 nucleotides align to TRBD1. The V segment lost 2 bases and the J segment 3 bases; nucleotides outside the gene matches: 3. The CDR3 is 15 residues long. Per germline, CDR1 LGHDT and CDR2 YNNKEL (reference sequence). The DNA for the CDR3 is TGTGCCAGCAGCCAACGGGGACAGTCTAATGAAAAACTGTTTTTT. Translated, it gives CASSQRGQSNEKLFF.

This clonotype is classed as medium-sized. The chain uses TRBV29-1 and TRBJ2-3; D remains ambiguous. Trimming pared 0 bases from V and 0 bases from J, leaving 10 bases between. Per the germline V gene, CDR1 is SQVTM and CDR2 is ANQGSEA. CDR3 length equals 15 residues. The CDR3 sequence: CSVEDTLKSTDTQYF. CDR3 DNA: TGCAGCGTTGAAGACACCCTAAAAAGCACAGATACGCAGTATTTT.

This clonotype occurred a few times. Here the CDR3 reads CASSFGDYELEQFF. CDR3 sequence (DNA): TGCGCCAGCAGCTTCGGCGATTATGAATTGGAGCAGTTCTTC. The V gene is TRBV5-1, the J gene TRBJ2-1; D unclear. The CDR3 is made up of 14 amino acids. V was trimmed by 2 bases and J by 10 bases, leaving 16 bases between them. Germline CDR1 and CDR2: SGHRS and YFSETQ.

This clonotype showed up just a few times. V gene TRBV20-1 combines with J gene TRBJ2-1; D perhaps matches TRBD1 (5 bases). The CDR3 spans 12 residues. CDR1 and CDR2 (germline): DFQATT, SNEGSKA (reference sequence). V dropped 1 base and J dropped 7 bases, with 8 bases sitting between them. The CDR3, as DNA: TGCAGTGCTAGAGGGGGCGGTAATGAGCAGTTCTTC. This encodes CSARGGGNEQFF.

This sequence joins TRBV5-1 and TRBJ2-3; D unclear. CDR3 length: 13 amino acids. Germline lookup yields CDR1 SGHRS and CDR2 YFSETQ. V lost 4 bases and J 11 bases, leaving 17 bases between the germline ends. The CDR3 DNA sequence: TGCGCCAGCAGCGTTTCCAACCGAGACGGGCAGTATTTT. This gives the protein CASSVSNRDGQYF.

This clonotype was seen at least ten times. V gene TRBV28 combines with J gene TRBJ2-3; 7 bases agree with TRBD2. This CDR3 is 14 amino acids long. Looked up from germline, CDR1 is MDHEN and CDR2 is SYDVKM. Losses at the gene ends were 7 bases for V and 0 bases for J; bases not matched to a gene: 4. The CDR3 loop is CASMGGRSTDTQYF. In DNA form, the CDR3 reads TGTGCCAGCATGGGCGGGAGAAGCACAGATACGCAGTATTTT.

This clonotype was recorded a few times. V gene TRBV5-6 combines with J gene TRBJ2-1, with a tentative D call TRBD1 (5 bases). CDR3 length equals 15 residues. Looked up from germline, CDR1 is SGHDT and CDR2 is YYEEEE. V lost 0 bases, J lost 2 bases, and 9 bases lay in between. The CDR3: CASSLGATAYNEQFF. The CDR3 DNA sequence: TGTGCCAGCAGCTTGGGGGCGACAGCCTACAATGAGCAGTTCTTC. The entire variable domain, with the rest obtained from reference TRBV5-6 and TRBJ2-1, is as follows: DAGVTQSPTHLIKTRGQQVTLRCSPKSGHDTVSWYQQALGQGPQFIFQYYEEEERQRGNFPDRFSGHQFPNYSSELNVNALLLGDSALYLCASSLGATAYNEQFFGPGTRLTVL.

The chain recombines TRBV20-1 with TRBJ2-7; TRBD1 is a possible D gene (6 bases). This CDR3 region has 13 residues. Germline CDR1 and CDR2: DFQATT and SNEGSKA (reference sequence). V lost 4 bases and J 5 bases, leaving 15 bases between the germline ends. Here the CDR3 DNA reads TGCAGTGCTATCCCCCCAGGGGAAAACGAGCAGTACTTC. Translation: CSAIPPGENEQYF.

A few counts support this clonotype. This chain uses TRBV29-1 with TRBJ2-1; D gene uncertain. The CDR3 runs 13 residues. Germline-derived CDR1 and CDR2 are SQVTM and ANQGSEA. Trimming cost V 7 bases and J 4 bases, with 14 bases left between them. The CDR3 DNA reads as TGCAGCGGCCGGGTGGTGCGGTACAATGAGCAGTTCTTC. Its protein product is CSGRVVRYNEQFF.

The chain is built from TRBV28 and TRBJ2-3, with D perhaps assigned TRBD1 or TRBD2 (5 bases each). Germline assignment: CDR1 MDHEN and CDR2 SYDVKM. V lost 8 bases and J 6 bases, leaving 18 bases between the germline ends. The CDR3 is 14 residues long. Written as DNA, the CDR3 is TGTGCCAGCCGAGGGACCAATCTTGGGGATACGCAGTATTTT. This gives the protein CASRGTNLGDTQYF. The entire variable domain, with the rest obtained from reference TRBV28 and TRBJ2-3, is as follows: DVKVTQSSRYLVKRTGEKVFLECVQDMDHENMFWYRQDPGLGLRLIYFSYDVKMKEKGDIPEGYSVSREKKERFSLILESASTNQTSMYLCASRGTNLGDTQYFGPGTRLTVL.

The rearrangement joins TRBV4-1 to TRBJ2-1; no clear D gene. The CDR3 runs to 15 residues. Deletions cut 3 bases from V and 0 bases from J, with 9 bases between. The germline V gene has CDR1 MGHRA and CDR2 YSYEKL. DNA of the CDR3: TGCGCCAGCAGCCACGCCGCCCACTCCTACAATGAGCAGTTCTTC. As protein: CASSHAAHSYNEQFF.

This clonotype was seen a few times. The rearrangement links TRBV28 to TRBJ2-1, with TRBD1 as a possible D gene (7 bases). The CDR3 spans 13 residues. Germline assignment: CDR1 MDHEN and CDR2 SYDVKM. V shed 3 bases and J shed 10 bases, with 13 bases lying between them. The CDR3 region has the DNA TGTGCCAGCAGTTTTCTTCAGGGGGGCGAGCAGTTCTTC. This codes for CASSFLQGGEQFF.

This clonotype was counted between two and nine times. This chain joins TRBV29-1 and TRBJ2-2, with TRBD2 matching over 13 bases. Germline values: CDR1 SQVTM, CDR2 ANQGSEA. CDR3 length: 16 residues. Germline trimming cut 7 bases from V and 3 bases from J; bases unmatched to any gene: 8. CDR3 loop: CSAPGTSGDHTGELFF. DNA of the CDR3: TGCAGCGCTCCTGGGACTAGCGGGGATCACACCGGGGAGCTGTTTTTT.

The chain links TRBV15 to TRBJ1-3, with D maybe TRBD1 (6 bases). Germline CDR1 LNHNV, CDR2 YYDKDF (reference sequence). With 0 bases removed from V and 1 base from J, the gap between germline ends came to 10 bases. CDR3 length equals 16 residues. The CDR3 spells CATSRDRGLSGNTIYF. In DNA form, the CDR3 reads TGTGCCACCAGCAGAGACAGGGGATTGTCTGGAAACACCATATATTTT. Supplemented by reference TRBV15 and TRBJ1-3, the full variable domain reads DAMVIQNPRYQVTQFGKPVTLSCSQTLNHNVMYWYQQKSSQAPKLLFHYYDKDFNNEADTPDNFQSRRPNTSFCFLDIRSPGLGDTAMYLCATSRDRGLSGNTIYFGEGSWLTVV.

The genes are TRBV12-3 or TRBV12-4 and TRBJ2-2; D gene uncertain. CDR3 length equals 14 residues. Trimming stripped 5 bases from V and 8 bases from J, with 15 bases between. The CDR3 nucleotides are TGTGCCAGCAGTCCCAGTGGGGATGGTGGGGAGCTGTTTTTT. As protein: CASSPSGDGGELFF.